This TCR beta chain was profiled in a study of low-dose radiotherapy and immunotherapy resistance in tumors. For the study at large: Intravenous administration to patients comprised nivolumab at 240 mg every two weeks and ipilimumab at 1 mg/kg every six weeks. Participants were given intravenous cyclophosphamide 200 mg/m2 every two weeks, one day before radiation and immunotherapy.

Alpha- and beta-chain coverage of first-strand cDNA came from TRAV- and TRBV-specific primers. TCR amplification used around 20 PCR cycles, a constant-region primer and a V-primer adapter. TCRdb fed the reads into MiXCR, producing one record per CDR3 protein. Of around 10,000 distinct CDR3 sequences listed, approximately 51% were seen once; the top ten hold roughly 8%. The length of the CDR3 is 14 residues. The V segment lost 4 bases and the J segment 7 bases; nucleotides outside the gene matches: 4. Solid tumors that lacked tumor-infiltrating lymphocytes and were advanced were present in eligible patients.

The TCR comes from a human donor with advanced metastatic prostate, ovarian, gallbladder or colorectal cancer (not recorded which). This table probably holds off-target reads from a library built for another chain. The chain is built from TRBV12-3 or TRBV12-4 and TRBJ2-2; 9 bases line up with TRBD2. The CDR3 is CASSSRGGNGELFF. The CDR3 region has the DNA TGTGCCAGCAGTTCGCGGGGGGGAAACGGGGAGCTGTTTTTT.